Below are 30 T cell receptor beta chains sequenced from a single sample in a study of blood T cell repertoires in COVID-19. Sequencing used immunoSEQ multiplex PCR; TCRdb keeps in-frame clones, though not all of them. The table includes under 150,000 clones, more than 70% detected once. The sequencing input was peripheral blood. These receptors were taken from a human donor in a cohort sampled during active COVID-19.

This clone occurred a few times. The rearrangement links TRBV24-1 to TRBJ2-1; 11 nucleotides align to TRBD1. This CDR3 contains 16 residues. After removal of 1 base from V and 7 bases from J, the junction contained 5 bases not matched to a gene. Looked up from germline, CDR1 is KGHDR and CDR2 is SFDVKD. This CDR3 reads CATSDFGQGAGNEQFF. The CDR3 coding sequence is TGTGCCACCAGTGATTTTGGACAGGGGGCTGGTAATGAGCAGTTCTTC.

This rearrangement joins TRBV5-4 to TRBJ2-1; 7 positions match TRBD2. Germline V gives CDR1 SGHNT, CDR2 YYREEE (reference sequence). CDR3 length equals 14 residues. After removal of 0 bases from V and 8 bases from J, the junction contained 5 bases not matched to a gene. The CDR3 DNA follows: TGTGCCAGCAGCTTGGCCAGCGGGGTCTATGAGCAGTTCTTC. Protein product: CASSLASGVYEQFF.

The CDR3 sequence: CASSQVGTTQETQYF. Written as DNA, the CDR3 is TGCGCCAGCAGCCAAGTAGGAACTACTCAAGAGACCCAGTACTTC. The chain employs TRBV4-1 and TRBJ2-5; D unclear. CDR1 and CDR2 from the germline V gene are MGHRA and YSYEKL. V was shortened by 1 base and J by 2 bases, with 11 bases between the two germline ends. The CDR3 length is 15 residues.

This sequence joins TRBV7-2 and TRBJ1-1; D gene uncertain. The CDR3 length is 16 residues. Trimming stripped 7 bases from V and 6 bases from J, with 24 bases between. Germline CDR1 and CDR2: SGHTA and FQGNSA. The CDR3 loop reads CASTAMGGRGHSEAFF. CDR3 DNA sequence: TGTGCCAGCACCGCCATGGGAGGGAGAGGGCATTCTGAAGCTTTCTTT.

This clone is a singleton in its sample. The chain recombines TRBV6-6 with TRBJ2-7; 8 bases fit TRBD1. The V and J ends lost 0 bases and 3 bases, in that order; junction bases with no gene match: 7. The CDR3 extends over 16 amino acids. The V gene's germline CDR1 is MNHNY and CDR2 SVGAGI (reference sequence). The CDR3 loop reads CASSYSFRDRSYEQYF. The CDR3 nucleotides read TGTGCCAGCAGTTACTCTTTTAGGGACAGGAGCTACGAGCAGTACTTC.

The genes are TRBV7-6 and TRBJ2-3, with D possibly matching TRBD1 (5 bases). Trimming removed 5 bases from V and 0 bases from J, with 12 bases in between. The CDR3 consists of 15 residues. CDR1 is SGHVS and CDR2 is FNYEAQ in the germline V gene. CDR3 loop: CASSKQELSTDTQYF. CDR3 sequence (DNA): TGTGCCAGCAGCAAACAGGAGTTAAGCACAGATACGCAGTATTTT.

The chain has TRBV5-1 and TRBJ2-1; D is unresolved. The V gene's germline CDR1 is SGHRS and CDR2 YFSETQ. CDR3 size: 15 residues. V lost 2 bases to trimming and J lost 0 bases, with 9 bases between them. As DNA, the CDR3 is TGCGCCAGCAGCTTCTGGTTTAGCTCCTACAATGAGCAGTTCTTC. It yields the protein CASSFWFSSYNEQFF.

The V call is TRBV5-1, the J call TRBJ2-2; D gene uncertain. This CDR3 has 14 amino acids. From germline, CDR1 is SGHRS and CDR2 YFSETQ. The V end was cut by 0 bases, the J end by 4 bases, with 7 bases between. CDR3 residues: CASSLDSPTGELFF. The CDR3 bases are TGCGCCAGCAGCTTGGACTCCCCCACCGGGGAGCTGTTTTTT.

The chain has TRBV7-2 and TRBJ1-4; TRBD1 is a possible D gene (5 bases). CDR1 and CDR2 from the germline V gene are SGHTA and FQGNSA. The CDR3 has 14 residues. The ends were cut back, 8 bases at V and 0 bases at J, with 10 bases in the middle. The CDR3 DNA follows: TGTGCCAGCGCCGGGGGGACAACTAATGAAAAACTGTTTTTT. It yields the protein CASAGGTTNEKLFF.

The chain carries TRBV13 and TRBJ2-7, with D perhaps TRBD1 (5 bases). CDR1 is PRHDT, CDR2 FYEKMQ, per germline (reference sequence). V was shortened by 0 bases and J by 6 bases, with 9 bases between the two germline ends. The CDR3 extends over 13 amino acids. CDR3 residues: CASSLGWGGEQYF. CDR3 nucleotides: TGTGCCAGCAGCTTAGGGTGGGGCGGCGAGCAGTACTTC.

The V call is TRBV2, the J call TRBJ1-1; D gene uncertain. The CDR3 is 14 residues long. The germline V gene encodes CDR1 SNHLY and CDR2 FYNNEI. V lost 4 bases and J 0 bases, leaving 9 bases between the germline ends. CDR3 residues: CASSVEYMNTEAFF. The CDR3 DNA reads TGTGCCAGCAGTGTGGAGTACATGAACACTGAAGCTTTCTTT.

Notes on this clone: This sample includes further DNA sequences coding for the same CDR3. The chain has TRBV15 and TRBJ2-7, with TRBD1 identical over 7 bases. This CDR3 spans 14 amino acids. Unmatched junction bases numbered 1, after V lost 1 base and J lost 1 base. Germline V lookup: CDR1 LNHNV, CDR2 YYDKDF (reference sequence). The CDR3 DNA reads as TGTGCCACCAGCAGAGGGACAGGTTCCTACGAGCAGTACTTC. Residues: CATSRGTGSYEQYF.

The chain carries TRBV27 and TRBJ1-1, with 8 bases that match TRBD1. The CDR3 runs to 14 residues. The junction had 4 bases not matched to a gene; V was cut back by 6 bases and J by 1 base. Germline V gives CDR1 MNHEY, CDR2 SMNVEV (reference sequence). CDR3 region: CASSRDRTNTEAFF. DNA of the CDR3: TGTGCCAGCAGCCGGGACAGGACGAACACTGAAGCTTTCTTT.

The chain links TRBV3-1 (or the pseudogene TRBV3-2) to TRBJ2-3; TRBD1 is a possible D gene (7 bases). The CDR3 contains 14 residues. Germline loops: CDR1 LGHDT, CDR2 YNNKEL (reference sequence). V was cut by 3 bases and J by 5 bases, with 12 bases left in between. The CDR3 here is CASSQEGARDTQYF. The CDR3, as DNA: TGTGCCAGCAGCCAGGAGGGGGCGAGAGATACGCAGTATTTT.

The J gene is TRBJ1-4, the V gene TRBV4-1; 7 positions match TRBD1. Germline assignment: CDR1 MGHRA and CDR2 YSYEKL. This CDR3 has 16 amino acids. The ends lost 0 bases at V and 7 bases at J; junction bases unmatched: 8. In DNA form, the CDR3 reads TGCGCCAGCAGCCAAGATCGGGCAGGGGGGAGTGAAAAACTGTTTTTT. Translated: CASSQDRAGGSEKLFF.

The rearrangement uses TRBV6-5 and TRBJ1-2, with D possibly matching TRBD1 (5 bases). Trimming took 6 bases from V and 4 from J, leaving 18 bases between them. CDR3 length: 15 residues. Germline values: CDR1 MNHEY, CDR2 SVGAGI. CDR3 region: CASRKLDSVFYGYTF. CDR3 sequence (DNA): TGTGCCAGCAGAAAACTCGACAGCGTATTCTATGGCTACACCTTC.

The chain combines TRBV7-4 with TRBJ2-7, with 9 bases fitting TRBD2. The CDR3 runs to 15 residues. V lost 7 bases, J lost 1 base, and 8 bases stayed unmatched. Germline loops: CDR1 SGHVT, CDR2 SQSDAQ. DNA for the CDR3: TGTGCCAGCAACGCCGGGACTAGCTCTTCCTACGAGCAGTACTTC. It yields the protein CASNAGTSSSYEQYF.

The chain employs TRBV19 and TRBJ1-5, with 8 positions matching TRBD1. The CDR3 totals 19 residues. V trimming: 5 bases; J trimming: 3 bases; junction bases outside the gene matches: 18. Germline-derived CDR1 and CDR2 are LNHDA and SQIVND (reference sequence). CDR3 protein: CASSHIRWFGQGINQPQHF. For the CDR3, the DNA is TGTGCCAGTAGTCATATAAGGTGGTTTGGACAGGGTATCAATCAGCCCCAGCATTTT.

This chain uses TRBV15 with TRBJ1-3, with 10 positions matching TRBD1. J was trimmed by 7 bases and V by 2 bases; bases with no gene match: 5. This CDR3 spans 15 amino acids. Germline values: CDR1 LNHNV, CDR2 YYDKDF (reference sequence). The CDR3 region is CATSRPGQGRNTIYF. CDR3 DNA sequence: TGTGCCACCAGCAGACCGGGACAGGGGAGGAACACCATATATTTT. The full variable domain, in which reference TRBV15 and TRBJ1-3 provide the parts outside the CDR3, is DAMVIQNPRYQVTQFGKPVTLSCSQTLNHNVMYWYQQKSSQAPKLLFHYYDKDFNNEADTPDNFQSRRPNTSFCFLDIRSPGLGDTAMYLCATSRPGQGRNTIYFGEGSWLTVV.

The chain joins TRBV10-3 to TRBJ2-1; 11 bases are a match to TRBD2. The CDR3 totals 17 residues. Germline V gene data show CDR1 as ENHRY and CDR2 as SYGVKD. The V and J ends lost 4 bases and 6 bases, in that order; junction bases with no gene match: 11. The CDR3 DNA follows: TGTGCCATCAGTGTGACTAGCGGGGCCGCCGGGGGCAATGAGCAGTTCTTC. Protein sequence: CAISVTSGAAGGNEQFF.

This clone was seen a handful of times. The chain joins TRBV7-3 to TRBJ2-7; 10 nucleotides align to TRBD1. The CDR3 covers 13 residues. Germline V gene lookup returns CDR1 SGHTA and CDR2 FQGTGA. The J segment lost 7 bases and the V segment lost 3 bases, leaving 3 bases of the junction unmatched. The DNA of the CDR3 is TGTGCCAGCAGCTTCCGGGACAGGGGAGAGCAGTACTTC. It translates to CASSFRDRGEQYF. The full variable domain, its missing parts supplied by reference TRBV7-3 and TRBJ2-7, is GAGVSQTPSNKVTEKGKYVELRCDPISGHTALYWYRQSLGQGPEFLIYFQGTGAADDSGLPNDRFFAVRPEGSVSTLKIQRTERGDSAVYLCASSFRDRGEQYFGPGTRLTVT.

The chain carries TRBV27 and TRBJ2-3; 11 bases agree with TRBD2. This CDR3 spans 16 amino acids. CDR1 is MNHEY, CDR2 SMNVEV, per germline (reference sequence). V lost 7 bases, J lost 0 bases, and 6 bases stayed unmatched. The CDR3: CASIPRLAGSTDTQYF. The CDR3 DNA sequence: TGTGCCAGCATCCCTCGACTAGCGGGGAGCACAGATACGCAGTATTTT.

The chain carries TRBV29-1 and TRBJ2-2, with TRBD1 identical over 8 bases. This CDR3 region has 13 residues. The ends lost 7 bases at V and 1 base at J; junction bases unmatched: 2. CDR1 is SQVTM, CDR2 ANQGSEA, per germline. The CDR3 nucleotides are TGCAGCGGCGGACAGGGGAACACCGGGGAGCTGTTTTTT. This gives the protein CSGGQGNTGELFF.

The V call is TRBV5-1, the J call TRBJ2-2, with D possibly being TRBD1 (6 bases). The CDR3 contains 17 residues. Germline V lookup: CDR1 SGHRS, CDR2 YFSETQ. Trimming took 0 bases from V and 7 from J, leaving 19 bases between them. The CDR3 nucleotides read TGCGCCAGCAGCTTGGAGGGTCAAGGGACAATCATCGGGGAGCTGTTTTTT. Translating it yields CASSLEGQGTIIGELFF. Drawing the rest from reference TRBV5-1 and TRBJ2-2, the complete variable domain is KAGVTQTPRYLIKTRGQQVTLSCSPISGHRSVSWYQQTPGQGLQFLFEYFSETQRNKGNFPGRFSGRQFSNSRSEMNVSTLELGDSALYLCASSLEGQGTIIGELFFGEGSRLTVL.

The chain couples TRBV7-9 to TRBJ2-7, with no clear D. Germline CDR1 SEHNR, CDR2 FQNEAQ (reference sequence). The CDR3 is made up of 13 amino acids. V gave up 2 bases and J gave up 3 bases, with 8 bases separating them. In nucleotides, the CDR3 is TGTGCCAGCAGCTTACGAGGCAACTACGAGCAGTACTTC. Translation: CASSLRGNYEQYF.

The CDR3 reads CATNRDRGRRGHQPQHF. CDR3 DNA sequence: TGTGCCACCAACCGGGACAGGGGGCGGCGGGGGCATCAGCCCCAGCATTTT. The rearrangement links TRBV19 to TRBJ1-5; TRBD1 aligns across 12 bases. Germline V lookup: CDR1 LNHDA, CDR2 SQIVND (reference sequence). This CDR3 spans 17 amino acids. Trimming took 10 bases from V and 5 from J; bases not matched to a gene: 15.

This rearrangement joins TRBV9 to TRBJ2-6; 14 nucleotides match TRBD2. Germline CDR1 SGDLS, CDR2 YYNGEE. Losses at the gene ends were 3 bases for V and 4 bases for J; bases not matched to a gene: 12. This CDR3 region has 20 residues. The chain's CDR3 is CASSAPLGLAGVKGANVLTF. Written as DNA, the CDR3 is TGTGCCAGCAGCGCTCCGTTGGGACTAGCGGGGGTAAAGGGGGCCAACGTCCTGACTTTC.

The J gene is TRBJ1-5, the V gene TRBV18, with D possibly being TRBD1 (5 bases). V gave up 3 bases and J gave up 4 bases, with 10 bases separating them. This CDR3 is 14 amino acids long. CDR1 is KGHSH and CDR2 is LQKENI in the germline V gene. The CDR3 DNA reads TGTGCCAGCTCACCCAGCAGGGTTAATCAGCCCCAGCATTTT. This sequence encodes CASSPSRVNQPQHF.

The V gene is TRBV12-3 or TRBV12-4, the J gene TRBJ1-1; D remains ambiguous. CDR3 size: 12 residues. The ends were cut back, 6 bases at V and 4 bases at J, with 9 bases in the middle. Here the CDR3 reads CASRRPSTEAFF. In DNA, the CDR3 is TGTGCCAGCAGGAGGCCCTCCACTGAAGCTTTCTTT.

The CDR3 region has the DNA TGTGCCAGCAGCTTATTGGGACAGGGCGACGAGCAGTACTTC. Residues: CASSLLGQGDEQYF. This sequence joins TRBV7-9 and TRBJ2-7; 9 bases agree with TRBD1. The CDR3 consists of 14 residues. V trimming: 2 bases; J trimming: 5 bases; junction bases outside the gene matches: 4. Germline CDR1 is SEHNR and CDR2 is FQNEAQ (reference sequence).